A single sample gave rise to the 12 T cell receptor beta chains below, sequenced in a study of human T cells and chemical hapten exposure (dated by TCRdb to the early 2020s). Per the publication, the time point label means: pre-sensitization, week 0. The sample's treatment or condition label, decoded: therapeutic diphenylcyclopropenone sensitization with weekly scalp DPC. The library came from RACE. For sequencing, a NextSeq 500 was employed. The public reads were reanalyzed by TCRdb: fastp trimming at Q25, MiXCR alignment, in-frame beta chains only. A single entry per CDR3 protein holds the most common genes and DNA from its merged rows. The sample includes about 120,000 distinct CDR3 sequences, with roughly 14% observed a single time. Of the sample, around 2.8% falls within the top ten clones. The source material was whole blood, sampled in connection with sensitization to the hapten diphenylcyclopropenone (DPC). The receptors derive from a woman between 18 and 29 years old with alopecia areata. Some clones in this sample may be carry-over from other donors' samples.

This clonotype was detected only a few times. The chain joins TRBV28 to TRBJ1-6; unclear D gene. The CDR3 runs 16 residues. Germline CDR1 and CDR2: MDHEN and SYDVKM. V was clipped by 3 bases and J by 2 bases, with 11 bases between them. The CDR3 sequence is CASSFSRAAYNSPLHF. CDR3 nucleotide sequence: TGTGCCAGCAGTTTCTCGAGGGCAGCCTATAATTCACCCCTCCACTTT.

In its sample, this clonotype was seen many times. This rearrangement joins TRBV19 to TRBJ2-3, with D maybe TRBD2 (6 bases). The CDR3 spans 12 residues. Germline loops: CDR1 LNHDA, CDR2 SQIVND (reference sequence). The V gene lost 6 bases and the J gene lost 8 bases, with 12 bases spanning the gap. CDR3 DNA sequence: TGTGCCAGTAGCCGACTAGAGGGTACGCAGTATTTT. Encoded protein: CASSRLEGTQYF.

The V call is TRBV20-1, the J call TRBJ2-3; D is unresolved. This CDR3 is 14 amino acids long. The V and J ends lost 2 bases and 2 bases respectively, with 11 bases between them. Germline V gives CDR1 DFQATT, CDR2 SNEGSKA (reference sequence). The CDR3 DNA follows: TGCAGTGCTAGATCTAGGGATAACACAGATACGCAGTATTTT. This codes for CSARSRDNTDTQYF.

This clonotype was counted at least ten times. The chain links TRBV7-3 to TRBJ1-5, with no clear D. CDR3 length equals 15 residues. V gave up 1 base and J gave up 4 bases, with 11 bases separating them. Germline V gene lookup returns CDR1 SGHTA and CDR2 FQGTGA. DNA of the CDR3: TGTGCCAGCAGCTTAAGTCGGGATGGGAATCAGCCCCAGCATTTT. Translation gives CASSLSRDGNQPQHF.

The rearrangement links TRBV7-2 to TRBJ2-5; TRBD1 might be the D (5 bases). The germline V and J ends were trimmed by 3 bases and 4 bases, with 9 bases remaining between them. CDR1 and CDR2 from the germline V gene are SGHTA and FQGNSA. The CDR3 length is 13 residues. The chain's CDR3 is CASSFSGSETQYF. Here the CDR3 DNA reads TGTGCCAGCAGCTTTTCAGGGTCAGAGACCCAGTACTTC.

This clonotype was detected many times. The rearrangement joins TRBV5-7 to TRBJ1-1; maybe TRBD1 (6 bases). TRBV5-7 is known as an ORF, though its function is uncertain. Trimming stripped 1 base from V and 3 bases from J, with 10 bases between. The CDR3 has 14 residues. CDR3 residues: CASSLTGKDTEAFF. In DNA form, the CDR3 reads TGTGCCAGCAGCTTGACAGGGAAAGACACTGAAGCTTTCTTT.

This clonotype turned up a few times. This sequence joins TRBV20-1 and TRBJ2-3; TRBD2 might be the D (6 bases). The CDR3 totals 15 residues. V shed 4 bases and J shed 6 bases, with 20 bases lying between them. Per germline, CDR1 DFQATT and CDR2 SNEGSKA (reference sequence). The CDR3 DNA follows: TGCAGTGCTAAAACCACTCTCTTCCGGGGGGATACGCAGTATTTT. Protein sequence: CSAKTTLFRGDTQYF.

The chain couples TRBV13 to TRBJ2-7; 7 positions match TRBD2. The CDR3 covers 16 residues. The ends lost 5 bases at V and 5 bases at J; junction bases unmatched: 15. Germline CDR1 reads PRHDT; CDR2 reads FYEKMQ (reference sequence). The CDR3 reads CASSTTLGLVSDEQYF. CDR3 in DNA: TGTGCCAGCAGCACCACCCTCGGACTAGTGTCCGACGAGCAGTACTTC.

This chain links TRBV6-5 with TRBJ1-1; D gene unclear. Deletions cut 6 bases from V and 0 bases from J, with 11 bases between. This CDR3 has 14 amino acids. Germline V gene lookup returns CDR1 MNHEY and CDR2 SVGAGI. CDR3: CASRPQPLNTEAFF. Here the CDR3 DNA reads TGTGCCAGCAGACCACAGCCGTTGAACACTGAAGCTTTCTTT.

The CDR3 spells CATSMDRNNQPQHF. The DNA of the CDR3 is TGTGCCACCAGCATGGACAGAAACAATCAGCCCCAGCATTTT. V usage is TRBV15 and J usage is TRBJ1-5; TRBD1 might be the D (6 bases). V lost 4 bases and J lost 3, with 10 bases in between. Germline V CDR1 and CDR2: LNHNV, YYDKDF (reference sequence). The CDR3 length is 14 residues.

This clonotype was seen ten or more times. The gene calls are TRBV6-6 and TRBJ1-5; 11 bases agree with TRBD1. V was pared by 0 bases and J by 0 bases, with 7 bases of the junction left unmatched. CDR1 and CDR2 (germline): MNHNY, SVGAGI (reference sequence). The CDR3 spans 19 residues. The chain's CDR3 is CASSYSTGTGGYSNQPQHF. CDR3 bases: TGTGCCAGCAGTTACTCGACCGGGACAGGGGGATATAGCAATCAGCCCCAGCATTTT.

This sequence joins TRBV6-6 and TRBJ1-2; 8 positions match TRBD1. The CDR3 contains 14 residues. Germline loops: CDR1 MNHNY, CDR2 SVGAGI (reference sequence). The trim removed 0 bases at V and 14 bases at J, leaving 11 bases unmatched. The DNA of the CDR3 is TGTGCCAGCAGTTACTCTACTAAAGGACAGGGTTCGACCTTC. Amino acid sequence: CASSYSTKGQGSTF.